Listed below are T cell receptor beta chains from one sample, sequenced in a study of vaccination and CD4 T cells after COVID-19. The antigens of these receptors remain unknown. From the PCR reads, TCRdb called clonotypes with MiXCR, one entry per CDR3 protein. The sample shows 7,000 to 10,000 distinct CDR3 sequences, about three quarters of them seen only once. Sequencing was carried out using CD4+ T cells from blood, cultured in vitro. These receptors came from a human donor who had recovered from COVID-19. The conserved cysteine and the conserved F or W are not part of the CDR3 here. Clone size is given for some rows only: seen once, a few or many times, or a class if the clone is expanded.

clone_size j_call v_call cdr3_aa
NA TRBJ1-2 TRBV19 ASSTWTGRDGYT
NA TRBJ2-5 TRBV11-2 ASSLRRLAGASETQY
NA TRBJ2-2 TRBV7-2 ASSFSLAGSGTGELF
NA TRBJ2-6 TRBV11-1 ASSSTRGDGSTGANVLT
NA TRBJ2-2 TRBV27 ASRGGAGGLTGELF
few TRBJ2-7 TRBV24-1 ATSDLVEQY
NA TRBJ1-4 TRBV6-5 ASSYGQGGEKLF
NA TRBJ1-1 TRBV29-1 SAYGRQGVQAF
NA TRBJ1-6 TRBV7-2 ASSFLSSYNSPLH
NA TRBJ2-3 TRBV28 ASPPGLAGGTDTQY
few TRBJ1-2 TRBV7-6 ASSPRQGYGYT
NA TRBJ1-6 TRBV7-2 ASSAAPTGYENNSPLH
few TRBJ2-2 TRBV7-9 ASRIANTGELF
NA TRBJ2-5 TRBV19 ASSPSGGEETQY
NA TRBJ2-3 TRBV7-9 ASSYSQLTQY
NA TRBJ2-3 TRBV6-5 ASSYGLPSTDTQY
NA TRBJ2-3 TRBV27 ASRSGLAGNLDTQY
few TRBJ1-2 TRBV6-1 ASSEEVGAVDGYT
NA TRBJ1-3 TRBV7-2 ASSLAYRVSGNTIY
NA TRBJ1-1 TRBV30 AWSVRLGYTEAF
NA TRBJ2-3 TRBV2 ASSGQGTDTQY
few TRBJ1-5 TRBV28 ASSLEQDENQPQH
NA TRBJ1-1 TRBV4-2 ASSQDGTGHTEAF
NA TRBJ2-1 TRBV27 ASSLDGRIGLKEQF